Ten or more counts support the clone carrying this TCR beta chain. This entry is derived from a study of read filtering for tumor transcriptome and immune sequencing. From 300 to 400 ng of RNA, a library with molecular barcoded alpha/delta and beta/gamma adaptors was made. TCRdb re-called the reads with MiXCR, one entry per CDR3 protein. The sample includes fewer than 45,000 distinct CDR3 sequences, roughly 13% of them seen just once. CDR3 size: 16 residues. CDR1 is WSHSY and CDR2 is SAAADI in the germline V gene. V lost 0 bases and J 3 bases, leaving 12 bases between the germline ends. The chain links TRBV10-2 to TRBJ2-1; D uncertain. The sample taken for sequencing was a population of CD138-negative cells sorted from bone marrow. The receptor was isolated from a donor at least 40 years old with multiple myeloma. In nucleotides, the CDR3 is TGCGCCAGCAGTGAGTCTCGCGGTTCTGGCTACAATGAGCAGTTCTTC. It translates to CASSESRGSGYNEQFF.